The clone carrying this T cell receptor beta chain came up many times. The antigen remains undetermined. The CDR3 is 13 residues long. Germline CDR1 SNHLY, CDR2 FYNNEI. V lost 1 base and J lost 7, with 5 bases in between. Time point here: newly diagnosed GD, antithyroid drugs for less than 3 months. There was RNA extracted from PBMCs, and the TCR library was made from it. The data are from a study of regulatory T cells in long-lasting Graves disease. Overall study results and limits: Thyroid tissue was not sampled; only peripheral blood was. Under persistent disease, TRBV28, TRBJ1-2 and TRBJ2-5 were used preferentially. For persistent Graves' patients, TCR diversity was lower than for newly diagnosed ones.

The TCR beta library used iRepertoire HTBI primers with Arm-PCR amplification of CDR3. TCRdb itself ran the multiplex PCR reads through MiXCR, one entry per CDR3 protein. Of some 500,000 distinct CDR3 sequences in the sample, less than 15% are singletons; the top ten hold 10%. The same sample was also used in a study of T cells in Graves' hyperthyroidism and ophthalmopathy.

Here the sequenced sample was peripheral blood mononuclear cells (PBMCs), taken at new diagnosis, from a patient treated with antithyroid drugs. The sequence came from a man younger than 45 with Graves disease. This sequence joins TRBV2 and TRBJ1-6, with D uncertain. CDR3 bases: TGTGCCAGCAGTGAAGAAAGGAATTCACCCCTCCACTTT. It is translated as CASSEERNSPLHF.